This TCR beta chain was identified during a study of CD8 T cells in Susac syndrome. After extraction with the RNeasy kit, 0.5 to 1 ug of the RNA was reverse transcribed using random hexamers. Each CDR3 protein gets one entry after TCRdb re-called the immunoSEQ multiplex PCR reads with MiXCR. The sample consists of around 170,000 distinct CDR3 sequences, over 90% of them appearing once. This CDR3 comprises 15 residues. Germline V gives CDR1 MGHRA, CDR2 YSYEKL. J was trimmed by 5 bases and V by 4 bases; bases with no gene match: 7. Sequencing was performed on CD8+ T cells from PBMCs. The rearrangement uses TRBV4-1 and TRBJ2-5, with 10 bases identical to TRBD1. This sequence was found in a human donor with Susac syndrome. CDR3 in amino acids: CASSPSTGGWETQYF. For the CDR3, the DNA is TGCGCCAGCAGCCCTTCGACAGGGGGCTGGGAGACCCAGTACTTC.